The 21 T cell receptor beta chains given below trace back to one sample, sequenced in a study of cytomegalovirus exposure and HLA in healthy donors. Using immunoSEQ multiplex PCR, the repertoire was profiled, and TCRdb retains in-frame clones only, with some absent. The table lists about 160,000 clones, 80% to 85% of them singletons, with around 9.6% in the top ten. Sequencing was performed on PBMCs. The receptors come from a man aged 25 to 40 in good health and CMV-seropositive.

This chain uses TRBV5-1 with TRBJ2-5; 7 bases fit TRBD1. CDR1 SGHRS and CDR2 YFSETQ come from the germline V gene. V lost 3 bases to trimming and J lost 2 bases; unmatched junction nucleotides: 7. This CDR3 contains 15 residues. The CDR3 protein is CASSWSGTAQETQYF. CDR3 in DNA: TGCGCCAGCAGCTGGTCCGGGACAGCTCAAGAGACCCAGTACTTC.

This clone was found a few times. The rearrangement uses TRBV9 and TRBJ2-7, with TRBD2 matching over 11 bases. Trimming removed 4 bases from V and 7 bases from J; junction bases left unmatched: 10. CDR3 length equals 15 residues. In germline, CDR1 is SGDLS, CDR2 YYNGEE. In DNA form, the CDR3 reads TGTGCCAGCAGCCCCCGGGGACTAGCGGTCTATGAGCAGTACTTC. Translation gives CASSPRGLAVYEQYF.

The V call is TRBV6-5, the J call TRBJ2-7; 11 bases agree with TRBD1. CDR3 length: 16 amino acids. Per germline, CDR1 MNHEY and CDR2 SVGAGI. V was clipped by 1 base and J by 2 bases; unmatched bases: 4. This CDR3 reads CASSYLGTGGPYEQYF. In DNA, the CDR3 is TGTGCCAGCAGTTACTTGGGGACAGGGGGGCCCTACGAGCAGTACTTC.

CDR3 bases: TGTGCCAGCAGCCCCCGGGGAGGGAACAATGAGCAGTTCTTC. Protein: CASSPRGGNNEQFF. The chain recombines TRBV9 with TRBJ2-1; TRBD2 aligns across 7 bases. The CDR3 totals 14 residues. With V trimmed by 4 bases and J by 5 bases, 6 bases remained unmatched. From germline, CDR1 is SGDLS and CDR2 YYNGEE.

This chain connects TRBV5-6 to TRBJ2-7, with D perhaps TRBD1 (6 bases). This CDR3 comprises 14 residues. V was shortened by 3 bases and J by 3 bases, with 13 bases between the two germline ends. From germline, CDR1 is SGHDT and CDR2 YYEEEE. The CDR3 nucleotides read TGTGCCAGCAGCTCAATGACAGGTGGCTACGAGCAGTACTTC. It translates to CASSSMTGGYEQYF.

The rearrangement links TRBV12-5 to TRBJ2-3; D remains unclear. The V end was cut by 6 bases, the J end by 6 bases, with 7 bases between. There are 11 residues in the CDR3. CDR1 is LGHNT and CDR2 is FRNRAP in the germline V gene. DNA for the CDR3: TGTGCTAGTGGCCCTCCCGATACGCAGTATTTT. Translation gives CASGPPDTQYF.

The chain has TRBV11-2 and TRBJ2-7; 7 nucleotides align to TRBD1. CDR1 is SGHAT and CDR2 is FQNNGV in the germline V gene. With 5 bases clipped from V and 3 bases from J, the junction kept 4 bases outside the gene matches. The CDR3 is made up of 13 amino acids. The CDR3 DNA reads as TGTGCCAGCAGCCTCGACAGGGTCTACGAGCAGTACTTC. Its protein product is CASSLDRVYEQYF.

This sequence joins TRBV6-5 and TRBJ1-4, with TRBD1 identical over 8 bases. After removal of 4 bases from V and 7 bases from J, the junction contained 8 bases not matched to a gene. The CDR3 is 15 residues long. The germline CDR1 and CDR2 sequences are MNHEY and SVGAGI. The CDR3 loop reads CASSSYRGSSEKLFF. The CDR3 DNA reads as TGTGCCAGCAGTTCGTACAGGGGGTCTAGTGAAAAACTGTTTTTT.

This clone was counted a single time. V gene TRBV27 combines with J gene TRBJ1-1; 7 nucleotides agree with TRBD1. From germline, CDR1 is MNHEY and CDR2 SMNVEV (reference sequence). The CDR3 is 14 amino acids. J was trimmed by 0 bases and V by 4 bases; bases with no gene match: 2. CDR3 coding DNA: TGTGCCAGCAGTTGGGACAGCATGAACACTGAAGCTTTCTTT. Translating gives CASSWDSMNTEAFF.

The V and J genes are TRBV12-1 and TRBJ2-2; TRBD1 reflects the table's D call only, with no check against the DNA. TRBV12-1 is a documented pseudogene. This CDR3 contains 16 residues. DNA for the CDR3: TGTGCCAGCAGCTTTAGCCAGGGGGAGAGCACCGGGGAGCTGTTTTTT. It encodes CASSFSQGESTGELFF.

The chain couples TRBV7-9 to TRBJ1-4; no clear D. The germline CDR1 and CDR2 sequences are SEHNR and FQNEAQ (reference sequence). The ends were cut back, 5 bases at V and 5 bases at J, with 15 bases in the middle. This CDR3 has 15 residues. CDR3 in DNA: TGTGCCAGCAGCCCGATCAAGAGAAGAAATGAAAAACTGTTTTTT. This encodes CASSPIKRRNEKLFF.

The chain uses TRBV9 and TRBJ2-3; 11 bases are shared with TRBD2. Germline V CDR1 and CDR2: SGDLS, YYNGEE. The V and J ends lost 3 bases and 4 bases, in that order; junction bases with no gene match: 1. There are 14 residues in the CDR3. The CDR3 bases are TGTGCCAGCAGCGGTAGCGGGAGGGCAGATACGCAGTATTTT. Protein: CASSGSGRADTQYF.

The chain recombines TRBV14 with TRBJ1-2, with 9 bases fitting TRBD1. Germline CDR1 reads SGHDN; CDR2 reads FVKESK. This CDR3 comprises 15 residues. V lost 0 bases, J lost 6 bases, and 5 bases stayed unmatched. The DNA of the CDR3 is TGTGCCAGCAGCCAAGATCCCTACAGGGGGCATGGCTACACCTTC. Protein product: CASSQDPYRGHGYTF.

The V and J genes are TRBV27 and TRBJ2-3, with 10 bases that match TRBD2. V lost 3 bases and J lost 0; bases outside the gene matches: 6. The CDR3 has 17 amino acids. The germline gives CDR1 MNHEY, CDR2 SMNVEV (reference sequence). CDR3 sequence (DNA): TGTGCCAGCAGTTTTGCACTAGCGGGACTTAGCACAGATACGCAGTATTTT. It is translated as CASSFALAGLSTDTQYF.

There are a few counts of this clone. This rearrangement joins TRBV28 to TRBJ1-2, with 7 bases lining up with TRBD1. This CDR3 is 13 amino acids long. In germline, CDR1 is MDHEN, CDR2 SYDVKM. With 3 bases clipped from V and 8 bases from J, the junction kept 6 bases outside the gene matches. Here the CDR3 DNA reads TGTGCCAGCAGTTTTGAGGGGGCGCGGGGCTACACCTTC. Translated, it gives CASSFEGARGYTF.

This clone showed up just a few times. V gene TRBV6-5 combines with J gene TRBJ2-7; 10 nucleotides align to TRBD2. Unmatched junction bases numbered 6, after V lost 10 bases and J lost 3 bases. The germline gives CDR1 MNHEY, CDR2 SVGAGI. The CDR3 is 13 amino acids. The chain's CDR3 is CATRTSGFYEQYF. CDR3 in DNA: TGTGCCACCAGGACTAGCGGATTCTACGAGCAGTACTTC.

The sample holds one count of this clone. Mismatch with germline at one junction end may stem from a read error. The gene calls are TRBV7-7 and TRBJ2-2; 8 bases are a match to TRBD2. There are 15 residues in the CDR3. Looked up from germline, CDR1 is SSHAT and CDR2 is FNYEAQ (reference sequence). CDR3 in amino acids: CASSLPSGSPGELFF. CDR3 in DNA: TGTGCTAGCAGCTTACCCAGCGGGAGCCCCGGGGAGCTGTTTTTT.

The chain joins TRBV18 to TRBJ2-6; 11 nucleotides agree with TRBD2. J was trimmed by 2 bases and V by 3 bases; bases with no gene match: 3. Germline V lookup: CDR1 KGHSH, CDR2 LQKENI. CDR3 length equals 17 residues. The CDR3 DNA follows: TGTGCCAGCTCACCCGTAGCGGGGGGGCCTGGGGCCAACGTCCTGACTTTC. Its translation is CASSPVAGGPGANVLTF. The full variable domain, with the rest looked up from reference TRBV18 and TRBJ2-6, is NAGVMQNPRHLVRRRGQEARLRCSPMKGHSHVYWYRQLPEEGLKFMVYLQKENIIDESGMPKERFSAEFPKEGPSILRIQQVVRGDSAAYFCASSPVAGGPGANVLTFGAGSRLTVL.

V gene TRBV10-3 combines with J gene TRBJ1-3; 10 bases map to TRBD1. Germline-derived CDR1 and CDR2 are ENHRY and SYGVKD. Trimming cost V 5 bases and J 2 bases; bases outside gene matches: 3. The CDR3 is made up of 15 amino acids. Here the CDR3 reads CAISPGQGAGNTIYF. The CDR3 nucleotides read TGTGCCATCAGTCCCGGACAGGGGGCTGGAAACACCATATATTTT.

Here the CDR3 DNA reads TGTGCCAGCAGTTTTAAAAATTCACCCCTCCACTTT. This translates into CASSFKNSPLHF. The chain has TRBV6-5 and TRBJ1-6, with no clear D. The CDR3 covers 12 residues. The V end was cut by 4 bases, the J end by 7 bases, with 5 bases between. CDR1 and CDR2 from the germline V gene are MNHEY and SVGAGI.

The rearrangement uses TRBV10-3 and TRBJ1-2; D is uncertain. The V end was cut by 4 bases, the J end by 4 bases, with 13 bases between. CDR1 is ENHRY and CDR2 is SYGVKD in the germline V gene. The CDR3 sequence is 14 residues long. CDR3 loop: CAISGGTNLYGYTF. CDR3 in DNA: TGTGCCATCAGTGGCGGAACAAACCTCTATGGCTACACCTTC.